These 22 T cell receptor beta chains originate from one sample sequenced in a study of T cell responses to AZD1222 COVID-19 vaccine. Using immunoSEQ multiplex PCR, the repertoire was profiled, and TCRdb retains in-frame clones only, with some absent. The sample records more than 75,000 clones, about nine tenths being singletons. This specimen was peripheral blood, taken on day 0 of AZD1222 vaccination. These TCRs come from an adult in good health.

The CDR3 DNA is TGTGCCAGCAGCTTGGTGGGGGACTATGGCTACACCTTC. This sequence encodes CASSLVGDYGYTF. V is TRBV5-6 and J is TRBJ1-2, with D maybe TRBD1 (5 bases). This CDR3 is 13 amino acids long. Germline-derived CDR1 and CDR2 are SGHDT and YYEEEE. Trimming pared 0 bases from V and 3 bases from J, leaving 6 bases between.

V usage is TRBV12-3 or TRBV12-4 and J usage is TRBJ1-6; no reliable D call. V gave up 3 bases and J gave up 7 bases, with 7 bases separating them. The CDR3 has 13 residues. CDR3 nucleotide sequence: TGTGCCAGCAGTTTGGGCAGCAATTCACCCCTCCACTTT. It translates to CASSLGSNSPLHF.

This clone was counted a single time. The rearrangement joins TRBV18 to TRBJ1-4, with D perhaps matching TRBD1 (6 bases). Trimming shortened V by 3 bases and J by 4 bases, and 9 bases separated the two germline ends. Germline CDR1 KGHSH, CDR2 LQKENI. The CDR3 runs to 14 residues. The CDR3 region is CASSPRQDNEKLFF. As DNA, the CDR3 is TGTGCCAGCTCACCTAGACAGGATAATGAAAAACTGTTTTTT.

This clone was picked up one time. CDR3 protein: CASSPQVNLNTEAFF. The DNA of the CDR3 is TGTGCCAGCAGTCCCCAGGTGAACTTGAACACTGAAGCTTTCTTT. V usage is TRBV6-5 and J usage is TRBJ1-1; no clear D. Germline V gene sequence: CDR1 MNHEY, CDR2 SVGAGI. The V end was cut by 5 bases, the J end by 0 bases, with 13 bases between. The CDR3 is 15 residues long.

The chain recombines TRBV6-2 or TRBV6-3 with TRBJ2-3, with TRBD1 as a possible D gene (5 bases). This CDR3 spans 14 amino acids. CDR1 and CDR2 from the germline V gene are MNHEY and SVGEGT. The ends were cut back, 2 bases at V and 2 bases at J, with 8 bases in the middle. The CDR3 loop is CASSYGRVTDTQYF. Here the CDR3 DNA reads TGTGCCAGCAGTTACGGCAGGGTCACAGATACGCAGTATTTT.

This chain joins TRBV10-3 and TRBJ2-3, with TRBD1 matching over 7 bases. Germline V gives CDR1 ENHRY, CDR2 SYGVKD. CDR3 length: 16 residues. V gave up 2 bases and J gave up 5 bases; unmatched junction bases: 10. The CDR3 here is CAISEPSRGGGDTQYF. DNA of the CDR3: TGTGCCATCAGTGAGCCATCCCGAGGGGGCGGAGATACGCAGTATTTT.

The chain joins TRBV12-5 to TRBJ1-3; a weak D match, TRBD1 (6 bases). CDR1 is LGHNT, CDR2 FRNRAP, per germline. The CDR3 has 13 residues. Trimming took 7 bases from V and 0 from J, leaving 7 bases between them. The CDR3 region has the DNA TGTGCTAGTGCCAGGGGCTCTGGAAACACCATATATTTT. Translated, it gives CASARGSGNTIYF.

The chain recombines TRBV10-1 with TRBJ2-7, with TRBD1 matching over 9 bases. Trimming cost V 8 bases and J 10 bases; bases outside gene matches: 9. CDR3 length equals 12 residues. Germline assignment: CDR1 WNHNN and CDR2 SYGVQD (reference sequence). The DNA of the CDR3 is TGCGCCAGCGGGACAGGGCGAATCCCCCAGTACTTC. This gives the protein CASGTGRIPQYF.

V usage is TRBV7-2 and J usage is TRBJ2-3, with D unclear. Trimming shortened V by 4 bases and J by 0 bases, and 17 bases separated the two germline ends. The CDR3 covers 17 residues. Germline lookup yields CDR1 SGHTA and CDR2 FQGNSA. CDR3 residues: CASSSDSAAISTDTQYF. For the CDR3, the DNA is TGTGCCAGCAGCTCCGACTCGGCAGCCATTAGCACAGATACGCAGTATTTT.

The chain combines TRBV19 with TRBJ1-5; 7 bases fit TRBD1. Per the germline V gene, CDR1 is LNHDA and CDR2 is SQIVND (reference sequence). V lost 7 bases and J lost 7; bases outside the gene matches: 10. CDR3 length: 14 residues. Written as DNA, the CDR3 is TGTGCCAGTATGTTTCAGGGGGGTCGGCAGCCCCAGCATTTT. Translating gives CASMFQGGRQPQHF.

The CDR3 DNA reads as TGTGCCAGCAGCGAACCGACGTCTGGGACTGAAGCTTTCTTT. It translates to CASSEPTSGTEAFF. This rearrangement joins TRBV3-1 (or the pseudogene TRBV3-2) to TRBJ1-1; D unresolved. This CDR3 contains 14 residues. Trimming removed 5 bases from V and 5 bases from J, with 15 bases in between. Per the germline V gene, CDR1 is LGHDT and CDR2 is YNNKEL (reference sequence).

This clone was seen only a few times. J is TRBJ1-1 and V is TRBV19, with D hard to call. The CDR3 sequence is 13 residues long. Germline values: CDR1 LNHDA, CDR2 SQIVND (reference sequence). V lost 3 bases and J 2 bases, leaving 7 bases between the germline ends. The CDR3 region has the DNA TGTGCCAGTAGTATTGGTGCCAACACTGAAGCTTTCTTT. Translated, it gives CASSIGANTEAFF.

This clone was seen more than once but under ten times. This sequence joins TRBV30 and TRBJ1-2, with 9 positions matching TRBD1. Germline loops: CDR1 GTSNPN, CDR2 SVGIG (reference sequence). The CDR3 covers 13 residues. The ends lost 5 bases at V and 1 base at J; junction bases unmatched: 2. The CDR3, as DNA: TGTGCCTGGGGGACAGGGCATAACTATGGCTACACCTTC. Its protein product is CAWGTGHNYGYTF.

The chain recombines TRBV5-1 with TRBJ2-3; tentatively, D is TRBD2 (6 bases). V was pared by 0 bases and J by 0 bases, with 11 bases between. Germline CDR1 SGHRS, CDR2 YFSETQ. This CDR3 has 16 amino acids. CDR3 DNA sequence: TGCGCCAGCAGCTTGGGGCTAGCGACTAGCACAGATACGCAGTATTTT. Its protein is CASSLGLATSTDTQYF.

The CDR3 DNA reads TGTGCCAGCAGGGGATGGGGCAATCAGCCCCAGCATTTT. It yields the protein CASRGWGNQPQHF. The J gene is TRBJ1-5, the V gene TRBV2; D not resolved. V was clipped by 6 bases and J by 2 bases, with 8 bases between them. This CDR3 comprises 13 residues. Germline CDR1 is SNHLY and CDR2 is FYNNEI.

This clone was seen a single time. The J gene is TRBJ2-2, the V gene TRBV24-1, with no clear D. The V and J ends lost 5 bases and 7 bases respectively, with 10 bases between them. The CDR3 extends over 13 amino acids. The germline V gene encodes CDR1 KGHDR and CDR2 SFDVKD. In DNA, the CDR3 is TGTGCCACCAGTGTTGGGAACTACGGGGAGCTGTTTTTT. Protein: CATSVGNYGELFF.

CDR3 nucleotides: TGTGCCGTCAACAGGGGGCGTGGGGCCAACGTCCTGACTTTC. This translates into CAVNRGRGANVLTF. The chain links TRBV6-5 to TRBJ2-6; 9 bases agree with TRBD1. The V gene end was trimmed by 11 bases and the J gene end by 3 bases; junction bases not matched to a gene: 5. This CDR3 is 14 amino acids long. The germline V gene encodes CDR1 MNHEY and CDR2 SVGAGI.

The chain links TRBV7-6 to TRBJ1-5, with D uncertain. The length of the CDR3 is 12 residues. CDR1 and CDR2 (germline): SGHVS, FNYEAQ. The V and J ends lost 2 bases and 4 bases respectively, with 3 bases between them. The CDR3 sequence: CASSLPNQPQHF. DNA for the CDR3: TGTGCCAGCAGCTTACCTAATCAGCCCCAGCATTTT. The full variable domain, in which reference TRBV7-6 and TRBJ1-5 provide the parts outside the CDR3, is GAGVSQSPRYKVTKRGQDVALRCDPISGHVSLYWYRQALGQGPEFLTYFNYEAQQDKSGLPNDRFSAERPEGSISTLTIQRTEQRDSAMYRCASSLPNQPQHFGDGTRLSIL.

The rearrangement joins TRBV2 to TRBJ2-7, with 8 nucleotides matching TRBD2. The CDR3 sequence is 12 residues long. Germline CDR1 SNHLY, CDR2 FYNNEI. Trimming at V came to 3 bases and at J to 7 bases, leaving 2 bases not matched to a gene. The CDR3 sequence: CASSDLAGEQYF. In nucleotides, the CDR3 is TGTGCCAGCAGTGACCTAGCGGGTGAGCAGTACTTC. The full variable domain, completed using reference TRBV2 and TRBJ2-7, is EPEVTQTPSHQVTQMGQEVILRCVPISNHLYFYWYRQILGQKVEFLVSFYNNEISEKSEIFDDQFSVERPDGSNFTLKIRSTKLEDSAMYFCASSDLAGEQYFGPGTRLTVT.

J is TRBJ1-6 and V is TRBV3-1 (or the pseudogene TRBV3-2); TRBD1 might be the D (6 bases). The germline V gene encodes CDR1 LGHDT and CDR2 YNNKEL (reference sequence). This CDR3 region has 14 residues. V lost 4 bases and J lost 7, with 11 bases in between. CDR3 loop: CASSPGHRNSPLHF. CDR3 bases: TGTGCCAGCAGCCCGGGACACCGAAATTCACCCCTCCACTTT.

The chain has TRBV9 and TRBJ2-7; 8 bases are a match to TRBD2. V dropped 3 bases and J dropped 2; count of bases not matched to a gene: 7. Per the germline V gene, CDR1 is SGDLS and CDR2 is YYNGEE. The CDR3 length is 15 residues. CDR3 nucleotides: TGTGCCAGCAGCGAAGCAGCGGGGGAAACCTACGAGCAGTACTTC. Protein sequence: CASSEAAGETYEQYF.

The chain carries TRBV19 and TRBJ1-5; a weak D match, TRBD1 (5 bases). V lost 6 bases, J lost 7 bases, and 16 bases lay in between. The CDR3 length is 14 residues. CDR1 and CDR2 from the germline V gene are LNHDA and SQIVND (reference sequence). The CDR3 sequence is CASRDEGRRQPQHF. As DNA, the CDR3 is TGTGCCAGTAGGGATGAGGGACGGAGACAGCCCCAGCATTTT.